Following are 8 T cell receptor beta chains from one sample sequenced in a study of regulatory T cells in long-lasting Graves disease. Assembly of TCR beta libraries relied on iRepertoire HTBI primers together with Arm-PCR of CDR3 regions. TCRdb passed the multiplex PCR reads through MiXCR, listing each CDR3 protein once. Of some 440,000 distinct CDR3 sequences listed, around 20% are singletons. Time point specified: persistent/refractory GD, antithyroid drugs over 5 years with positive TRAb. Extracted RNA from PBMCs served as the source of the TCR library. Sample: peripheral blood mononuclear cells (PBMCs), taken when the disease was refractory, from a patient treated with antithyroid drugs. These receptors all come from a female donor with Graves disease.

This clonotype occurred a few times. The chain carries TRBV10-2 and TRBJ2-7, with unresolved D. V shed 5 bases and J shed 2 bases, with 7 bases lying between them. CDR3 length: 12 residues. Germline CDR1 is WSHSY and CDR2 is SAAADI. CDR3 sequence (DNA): TGCGCCAGCAGTCAGGCTACCTACGAGCAGTACTTC. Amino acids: CASSQATYEQYF.

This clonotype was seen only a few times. CDR3: CASAPLDSYEQYF. For the CDR3, the DNA is TGCGCCAGCGCCCCACTGGACTCCTACGAGCAGTACTTC. The chain employs TRBV5-1 and TRBJ2-7; D gene ambiguous. The CDR3 spans 13 residues. The germline V gene encodes CDR1 SGHRS and CDR2 YFSETQ. V dropped 7 bases and J dropped 0 bases, with 11 bases sitting between them. Together with reference TRBV5-1 and TRBJ2-7, the CDR3 gives the full variable domain: KAGVTQTPRYLIKTRGQQVTLSCSPISGHRSVSWYQQTPGQGLQFLFEYFSETQRNKGNFPGRFSGRQFSNSRSEMNVSTLELGDSALYLCASAPLDSYEQYFGPGTRLTVT.

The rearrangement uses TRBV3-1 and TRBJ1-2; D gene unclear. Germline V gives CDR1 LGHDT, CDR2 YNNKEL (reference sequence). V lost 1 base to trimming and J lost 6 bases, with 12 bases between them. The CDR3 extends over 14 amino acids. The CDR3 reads CASSQVEGRDGYTF. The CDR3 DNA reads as TGTGCCAGCAGCCAAGTCGAAGGGAGGGATGGCTACACCTTC.

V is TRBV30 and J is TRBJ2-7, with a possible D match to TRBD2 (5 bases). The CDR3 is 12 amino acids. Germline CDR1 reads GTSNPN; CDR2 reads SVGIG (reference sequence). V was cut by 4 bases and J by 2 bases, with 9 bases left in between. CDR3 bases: TGTGCCTGGAACCCGGGGACCTACGAGCAGTACTTC. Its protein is CAWNPGTYEQYF.

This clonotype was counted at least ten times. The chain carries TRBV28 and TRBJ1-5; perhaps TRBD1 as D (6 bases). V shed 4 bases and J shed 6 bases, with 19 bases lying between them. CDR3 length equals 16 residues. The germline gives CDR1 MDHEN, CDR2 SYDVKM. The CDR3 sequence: CASSSGEPGGGQPQHF. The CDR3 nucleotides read TGTGCCAGCAGTTCAGGGGAGCCGGGGGGTGGTCAGCCCCAGCATTTT.

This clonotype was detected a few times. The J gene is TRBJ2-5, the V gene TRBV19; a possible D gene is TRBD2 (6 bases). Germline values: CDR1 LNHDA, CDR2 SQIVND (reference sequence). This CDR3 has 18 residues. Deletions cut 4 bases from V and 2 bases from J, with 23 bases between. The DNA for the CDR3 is TGTGCCAGTAGTAGGGGGGACGGGACTCTAGGGAGGCAAGAGACCCAGTACTTC. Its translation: CASSRGDGTLGRQETQYF.

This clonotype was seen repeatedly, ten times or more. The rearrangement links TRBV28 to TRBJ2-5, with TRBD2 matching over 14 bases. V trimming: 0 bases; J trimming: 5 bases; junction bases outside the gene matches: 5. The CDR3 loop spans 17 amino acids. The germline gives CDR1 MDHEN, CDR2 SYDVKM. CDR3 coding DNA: TGTGCCAGCAGTTTATGGACTAGCGGGAGGGTTGGGGAGACCCAGTACTTC. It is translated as CASSLWTSGRVGETQYF.

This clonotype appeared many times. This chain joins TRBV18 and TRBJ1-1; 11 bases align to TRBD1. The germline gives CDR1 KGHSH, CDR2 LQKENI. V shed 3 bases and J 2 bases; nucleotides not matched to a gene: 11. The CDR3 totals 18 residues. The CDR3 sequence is CASSPDRPGTGGNTEAFF. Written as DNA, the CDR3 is TGTGCCAGCTCACCGGATCGCCCCGGGACAGGGGGTAACACTGAAGCTTTCTTT.